These T cell receptor gamma chains were read from a single sample in a study of Vδ1+ human thymocytes. TCRdb used CATT to re-call clones from the multiplex PCR reads. The sample has more than 25,000 gamma-chain clones, roughly 20% seen once. The sequenced sample was Vdelta1+ gamma-delta thymocytes from the thymus. These receptors were taken from a boy less than two years old who had congenital heart surgery. The CDR3 runs from the conserved cysteine through the conserved F or W.

V gene: TRGV8; J gene: TRGJ1/TRGJ2; CDR3 protein: CATWDKAKKLF
V gene: TRGV2; J gene: TRGJ1/TRGJ2; CDR3 protein: CATWDVASYYYKKLF
V gene: TRGV9; J gene: TRGJ1/TRGJ2; CDR3 protein: CALWEDSKLF
V gene: TRGV2; J gene: TRGJ1/TRGJ2; CDR3 protein: CATWDRAPYYKKLF
V gene: TRGV9; J gene: TRGJ1/TRGJ2; CDR3 protein: CALWEVRNYKKLF
V gene: TRGV8; J gene: TRGJ1/TRGJ2; CDR3 protein: CATWDRRSYYKKLF
V gene: TRGV9; J gene: TRGJ1/TRGJ2; CDR3 protein: CALWEAPMNYYKKLF
V gene: TRGV3; J gene: TRGJ1/TRGJ2; CDR3 protein: CATWLLSYKKLF
V gene: TRGV9; J gene: TRGJ1/TRGJ2; CDR3 protein: CALWEVFDYYKKLF
V gene: TRGV4; J gene: TRGJP1; CDR3 protein: CATWDGTTGWFKIF
V gene: TRGV9; J gene: TRGJ1/TRGJ2; CDR3 protein: CALWEETPNYYKKLF
V gene: TRGV9; J gene: TRGJ1/TRGJ2; CDR3 protein: CALWEVVVVDYYKKLF
V gene: TRGV2; J gene: TRGJP2; CDR3 protein: CATWGSDWIKTF
V gene: TRGV2; J gene: TRGJ1/TRGJ2; CDR3 protein: CATWDGPRGDKKLF
V gene: TRGV4; J gene: TRGJ1/TRGJ2; CDR3 protein: CATWDGPWYYKKLF
V gene: TRGV4; J gene: TRGJ1/TRGJ2; CDR3 protein: CATWDGLSYYKKLF
V gene: TRGV8; J gene: TRGJ1/TRGJ2; CDR3 protein: CATWVELLLLKKLF
V gene: TRGV2; J gene: TRGJ1/TRGJ2; CDR3 protein: CATWDGPYYYKKLF
V gene: TRGV5; J gene: TRGJ1/TRGJ2; CDR3 protein: CATWEPNTNYYKKLF
V gene: TRGV4; J gene: TRGJ1/TRGJ2; CDR3 protein: CATWVHSYYKKLF
V gene: TRGV5; J gene: TRGJ1/TRGJ2; CDR3 protein: CATLDDDYKKLF
V gene: TRGV5; J gene: TRGJP1; CDR3 protein: CATWDRPKDTTGWFKIF
V gene: TRGV9; J gene: TRGJ1/TRGJ2; CDR3 protein: CALWEVVGHKKLF
V gene: TRGV9; J gene: TRGJ1/TRGJ2; CDR3 protein: CALWEAFHEKLF
V gene: TRGV3; J gene: TRGJ1/TRGJ2; CDR3 protein: CATWDRQLKYKKLF
V gene: TRGV8; J gene: TRGJ1/TRGJ2; CDR3 protein: CATWDLLEKLF
V gene: TRGV4; J gene: TRGJ1/TRGJ2; CDR3 protein: CATWDGRGFYKKLF
V gene: TRGV3; J gene: TRGJ1/TRGJ2; CDR3 protein: CATWDGPLYYKKLF
V gene: TRGV4; J gene: TRGJ1/TRGJ2; CDR3 protein: CATWDGKFYYKKLF
V gene: TRGV3; J gene: TRGJ1/TRGJ2; CDR3 protein: CATWDRRTNYYKKLF
V gene: TRGV4; J gene: TRGJ1/TRGJ2; CDR3 protein: CATWDGPLGPYKKLF
V gene: TRGV9; J gene: TRGJ1/TRGJ2; CDR3 protein: CALWEAPRETKKLF
V gene: TRGV9; J gene: TRGJ1/TRGJ2; CDR3 protein: CALWEIYYKKLF
V gene: TRGV4; J gene: TRGJ1/TRGJ2; CDR3 protein: CASYCFEKLF
V gene: TRGV4; J gene: TRGJ1/TRGJ2; CDR3 protein: CATWDGIWEKLF
V gene: TRGV2; J gene: TRGJ1/TRGJ2; CDR3 protein: CATWGFNYYKKLF
V gene: TRGV5; J gene: TRGJ1/TRGJ2; CDR3 protein: CATWDQYKKLF
V gene: TRGV4; J gene: TRGJP2; CDR3 protein: CATWDGPTSDWIKTF
V gene: TRGV2; J gene: TRGJP2; CDR3 protein: CATWDGVNSSDWIKTF